Reported below is one TCR beta chain. These data come from a study of blood T cell repertoires in COVID-19. The CDR3 extends over 14 amino acids. Germline CDR1 and CDR2: WNHNN and SYGVQD (reference sequence). V was pared by 5 bases and J by 4 bases, with 14 bases between. The method was immunoSEQ multiplex PCR; TCRdb's version includes in-frame clones alone and lacks a portion of them. The table has hundreds of thousands of clones, around 86% seen once. The sequence was collected from a woman aged 40 to 49 who had recovered from COVID-19. The chain couples TRBV10-1 to TRBJ1-2; TRBD1 is a possible D gene (6 bases). The sequenced material came from peripheral blood. The CDR3 here is CASSPTGIGYGYTF. The CDR3 region has the DNA TGCGCCAGCAGTCCTACAGGGATCGGCTATGGCTACACCTTC.